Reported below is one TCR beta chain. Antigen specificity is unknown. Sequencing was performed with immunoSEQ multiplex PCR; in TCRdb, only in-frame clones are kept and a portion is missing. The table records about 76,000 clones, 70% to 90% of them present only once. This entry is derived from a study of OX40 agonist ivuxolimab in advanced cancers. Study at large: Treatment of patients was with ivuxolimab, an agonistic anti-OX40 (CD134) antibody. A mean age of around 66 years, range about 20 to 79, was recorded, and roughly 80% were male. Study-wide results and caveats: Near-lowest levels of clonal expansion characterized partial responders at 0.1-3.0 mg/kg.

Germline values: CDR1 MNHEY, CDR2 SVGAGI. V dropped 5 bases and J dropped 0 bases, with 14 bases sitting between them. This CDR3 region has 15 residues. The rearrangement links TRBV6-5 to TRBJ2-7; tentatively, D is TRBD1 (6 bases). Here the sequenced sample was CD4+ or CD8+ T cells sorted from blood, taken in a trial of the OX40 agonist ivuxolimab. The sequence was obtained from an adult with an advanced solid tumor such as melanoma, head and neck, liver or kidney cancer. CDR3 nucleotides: TGTGCCAGCAGTACCAACAGGGCAACCTCCTACGAGCAGTACTTC. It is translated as CASSTNRATSYEQYF.